This T cell receptor (beta chain) originates from a study of blood T cell repertoires in COVID-19. At the level of the study: PBMCs, B-cell-depleted T cells, or T cells were the source of the cDNA or gDNA that made up the material.

This CDR3 contains 18 residues. The V gene lost 0 bases and the J gene lost 3 bases, with 21 bases spanning the gap. This table comes from immunoSEQ multiplex PCR, and its TCRdb copy is limited to in-frame clones, with some not included. The sample carries some 65,000 clones, 80% recorded once. Sequenced input: peripheral blood. The chain employs TRBV6-7 and TRBJ2-7; tentatively, D is TRBD2 (5 bases). TRBV6-7 qualifies as an ORF whose function is uncertain. The TCR was taken from a human donor in a cohort sampled during active COVID-19. The CDR3, as DNA: TGTGCCAGCAGTTACTCGAGGGCCCGTTTCAAGGTCTGCTACGAGCAGTACTTC. It encodes CASSYSRARFKVCYEQYF.